This TCR beta chain was sequenced in a study of beta chain features in type 1 diabetes. Looking at the study overall: The study found patients and healthy donors alike in age, gender and cell yields. Study-wide points: The study found moderately but significantly shorter TCRB CDR3s in all four CD4+ subsets of Type 1 diabetes patients. Among type 1 diabetes patients, VDJ junctions had fewer insertions and more deletions. A cDNA-based sequencing approach could over-represent cells with high TCR expression.

Each of the sorted populations had a purity greater than 95%. Per the germline V gene, CDR1 is SGHTA and CDR2 is FQGNSA. V lost 1 base and J lost 2, with 12 bases in between. This CDR3 is built from 15 residues. Turning to this clone: Its matching antigen is unknown.

Every bit of the isolated RNA underwent reverse transcription, so sequencing read expressed TCRB transcripts. Sequenced by immunoSEQ multiplex PCR; TCRdb stores in-frame clones only, minus some. The sample records 50,000 to 65,000 clones, about 40% being singletons. The V gene is TRBV7-2, the J gene TRBJ2-7; D may be TRBD1 (5 bases). Sequenced: Tregs from blood. The sequence was obtained from a man aged 25-40 years with type 1 diabetes. The CDR3 DNA follows: TGTGCCAGCAGCTTAGGTGGGCAGGGTCCCTACGAGCAGTACTTC. It translates to CASSLGGQGPYEQYF.